Below, one TCR beta chain is given with its context. This sample was taken from a study of blood T cell repertoires in COVID-19. J was trimmed by 2 bases and V by 8 bases; bases with no gene match: 9. CDR3 length: 15 residues. Germline values: CDR1 SNHLY, CDR2 FYNNEI. TCRdb keeps only in-frame clones here, not all; method: immunoSEQ multiplex PCR. The sample includes roughly 100,000 clones, around 79% of them seen just once. The clonotype originates from a man in his 70s with active or convalescent COVID-19. The sample consisted of peripheral blood. The chain employs TRBV2 and TRBJ2-1, with 7 positions matching TRBD1. The DNA for the CDR3 is TGTGCCAGCCGCAACAGGGGAGACGCCTACAATGAGCAGTTCTTC. This translates into CASRNRGDAYNEQFF.